This T cell receptor (beta chain) was retrieved from a study of blood T cell repertoires in COVID-19. The CDR3 loop spans 14 amino acids. Germline CDR1 is SGHAT and CDR2 is FQNNGV. V was cut by 5 bases and J by 10 bases, with 18 bases left in between. In the study's own analysis: Amplification from reference gene primers served as the basis for estimated nucleated cell counts. Clones were read by immunoSEQ multiplex PCR, and TCRdb kept only the in-frame ones, dropping some. That table supplies the V and J calls and clone size; D and trimming were determined from the DNA. The table has 200,000 to 250,000 clones, around 84% seen once; the top ten hold over 6%.

The chain has TRBV11-2 and TRBJ2-1, with D perhaps matching TRBD1 (5 bases). The source is a woman aged 70-85 years with active or convalescent COVID-19. Sequencing was performed on peripheral blood. The CDR3, as DNA: TGTGCCAGCAGCAGAGAAGGGGCGGAAATAGAGCAGTTCTTC. Residues: CASSREGAEIEQFF. Filled out from reference TRBV11-2 and TRBJ2-1, the complete variable domain reads EAGVAQSPRYKIIEKRQSVAFWCNPISGHATLYWYQQILGQGPKLLIQFQNNGVVDDSQLPKDRFSAERLKGVDSTLKIQPAKLEDSAVYLCASSREGAEIEQFFGPGTRLTVL.